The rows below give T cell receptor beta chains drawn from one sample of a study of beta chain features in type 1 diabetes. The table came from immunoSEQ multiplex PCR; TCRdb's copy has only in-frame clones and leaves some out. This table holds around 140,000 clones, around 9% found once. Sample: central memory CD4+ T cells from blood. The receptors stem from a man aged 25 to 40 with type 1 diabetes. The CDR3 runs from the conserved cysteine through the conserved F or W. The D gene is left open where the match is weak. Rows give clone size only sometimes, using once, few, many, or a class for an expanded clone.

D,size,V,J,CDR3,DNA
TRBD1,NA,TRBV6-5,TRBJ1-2,CASSAGTGGHGYTF,TGTGCCAGCAGTGCCGGGACAGGGGGGCATGGCTACACCTTC
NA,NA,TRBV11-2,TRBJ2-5,CASSFQGSETQYF,TGTGCCAGCAGCTTTCAGGGTTCTGAGACCCAGTACTTC
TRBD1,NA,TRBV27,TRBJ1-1,CASSQQGAGNTEAFF,TGTGCCAGCAGTCAACAGGGGGCGGGGAACACTGAAGCTTTCTTT
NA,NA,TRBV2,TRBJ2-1,CASSRLTFGSNEQFF,TGTGCCAGCAGTCGGCTGACTTTTGGATCCAATGAGCAGTTCTTC
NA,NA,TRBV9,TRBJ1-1,CASSFGAQRNTEAFF,TGTGCCAGCAGCTTTGGGGCGCAGAGGAACACTGAAGCTTTCTTT
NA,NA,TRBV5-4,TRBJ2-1,CASSTSSYNEQFF,TGTGCCAGCAGCACTAGCTCCTACAATGAGCAGTTCTTC
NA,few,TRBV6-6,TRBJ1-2,CASTTGGYGYTF,TGTGCCAGTACGACGGGTGGGTATGGCTACACCTTC
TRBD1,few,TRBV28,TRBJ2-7,CASSSAGTGRSEQYF,TGTGCCAGCAGTTCAGCCGGGACAGGGAGATCCGAGCAGTACTTC
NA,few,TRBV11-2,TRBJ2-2,CASSLVLERSYTGELFF,TGTGCCAGCAGCTTAGTGCTCGAGCGGTCTTACACCGGGGAGCTGTTTTTT
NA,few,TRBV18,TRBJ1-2,CASSPPARVDGYTF,TGTGCCAGCTCACCACCGGCCCGGGTAGATGGCTACACCTTC
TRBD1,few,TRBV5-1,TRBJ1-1,CASSSKTGLVLASRTEAFF,TGCGCCAGCAGCTCGAAGACAGGGTTAGTACTTGCGAGTCGCACTGAAGCTTTCTTT
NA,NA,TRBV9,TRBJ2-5,CASSASVRETQYF,TGTGCCAGCAGCGCGAGCGTCCGAGAGACCCAGTACTTC
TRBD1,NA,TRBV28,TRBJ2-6,CASSLYGDRGSGANVLTF,TGTGCCAGCAGTTTATATGGGGACAGGGGTTCTGGGGCCAACGTCCTGACTTTC
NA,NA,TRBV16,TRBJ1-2,CASSQYSSYGYTF,TGTGCCAGCAGCCAATACTCTAGCTATGGCTACACCTTC
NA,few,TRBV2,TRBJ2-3,CASKLVADTQYF,TGTGCCAGCAAACTAGTGGCAGATACGCAGTATTTT
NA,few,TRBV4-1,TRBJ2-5,CASSQIGQGIETQYF,TGCGCCAGCAGCCAAATAGGGCAGGGGATTGAGACCCAGTACTTC
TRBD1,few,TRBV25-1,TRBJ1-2,CASSKEDRGLGYTF,TGTGCCAGCAGTAAAGAAGACAGGGGGCTTGGCTACACCTTC
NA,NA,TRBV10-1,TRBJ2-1,CASAGPAGSNEQFF,TGCGCCAGCGCGGGCCCAGCAGGTAGCAATGAGCAGTTCTTC
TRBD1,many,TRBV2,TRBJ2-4,CASKGDRGSDIQYF,TGTGCCAGCAAGGGGGACAGGGGGTCGGACATTCAGTACTTC
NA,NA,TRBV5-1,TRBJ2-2,CASSHYWGSESGELFF,TGCGCCAGCAGCCATTATTGGGGCAGTGAATCCGGGGAGCTGTTTTTT
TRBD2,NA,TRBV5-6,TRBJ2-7,CASSSYGLAGGRYEQYF,TGTGCCAGCAGCTCGTACGGACTAGCGGGGGGGAGGTACGAGCAGTACTTC
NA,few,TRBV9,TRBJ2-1,CASSVQPSVNEQFF,TGTGCCAGCAGCGTTCAGCCTAGTGTGAATGAGCAGTTCTTC
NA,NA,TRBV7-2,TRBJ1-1,CASSYRGTEAFF,TGTGCCAGCAGCTACCGGGGCACTGAAGCTTTCTTT
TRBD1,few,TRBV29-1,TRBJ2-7,CSIKRYKTDRGTYEQYF,TGCAGCATTAAGCGCTATAAAACCGACAGGGGGACATACGAGCAGTACTTC
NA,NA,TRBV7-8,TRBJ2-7,CASSFRDTGYYEQYF,TGTGCCAGCAGCTTTAGGGACACAGGGTACTACGAGCAGTACTTC
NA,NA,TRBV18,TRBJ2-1,CASSPRGRGTYNEQFF,TGTGCCAGCTCACCAAGGGGGCGGGGCACCTACAATGAGCAGTTCTTC
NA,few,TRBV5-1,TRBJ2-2,CASSQDSPNTGELFF,TGCGCCAGCAGCCAAGACAGCCCGAACACCGGGGAGCTGTTTTTT
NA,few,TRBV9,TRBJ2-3,CASSISSSTDTQYF,TGTGCCAGCAGCATCAGTTCTAGCACAGATACGCAGTATTTT
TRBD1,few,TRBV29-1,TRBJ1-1,CSVEVTGGGTEAFF,TGCAGCGTTGAGGTGACAGGGGGCGGCACTGAAGCTTTCTTT
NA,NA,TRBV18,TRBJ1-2,CASSPKGTGTDYGYTF,TGTGCCAGCTCACCAAAGGGAACAGGGACGGACTATGGCTACACCTTC
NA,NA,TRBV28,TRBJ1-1,CASTQNTEAFF,TGTGCCAGCACCCAAAACACTGAAGCTTTCTTT
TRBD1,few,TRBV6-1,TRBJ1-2,CAAQTGGRGGYTF,TGTGCCGCCCAGACAGGGGGCCGGGGTGGCTACACCTTC
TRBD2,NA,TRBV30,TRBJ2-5,CAAEGVAGGETQYF,TGTGCCGCAGAGGGAGTAGCGGGGGGAGAGACCCAGTACTTC
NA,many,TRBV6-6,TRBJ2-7,CASSYDGQAEQYF,TGTGCCAGCAGTTACGACGGCCAGGCCGAGCAGTACTTC
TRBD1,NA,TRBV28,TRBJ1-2,CASREQGAGYTF,TGTGCCAGCAGGGAACAGGGGGCTGGCTACACCTTC
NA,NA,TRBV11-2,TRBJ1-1,CASSLGQGRGEAFF,TGTGCCAGCAGCTTAGGGCAGGGGAGGGGTGAAGCTTTCTTT
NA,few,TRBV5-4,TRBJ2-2,CASSLIQNTGELFF,TGTGCCAGCAGCTTGATTCAAAACACCGGGGAGCTGTTTTTT